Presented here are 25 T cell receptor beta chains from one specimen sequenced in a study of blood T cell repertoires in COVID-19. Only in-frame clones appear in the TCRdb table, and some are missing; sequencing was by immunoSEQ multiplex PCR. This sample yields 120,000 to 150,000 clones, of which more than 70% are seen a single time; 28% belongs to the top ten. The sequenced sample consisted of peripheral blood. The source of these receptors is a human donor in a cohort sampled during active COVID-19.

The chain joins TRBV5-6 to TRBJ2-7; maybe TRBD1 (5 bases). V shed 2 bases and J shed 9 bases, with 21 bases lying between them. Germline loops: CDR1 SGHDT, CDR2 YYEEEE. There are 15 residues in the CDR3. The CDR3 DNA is TGTGCCAGCAGCTTCACCCTGCAAACCCTCCAGGGGCAGTACTTC. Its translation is CASSFTLQTLQGQYF.

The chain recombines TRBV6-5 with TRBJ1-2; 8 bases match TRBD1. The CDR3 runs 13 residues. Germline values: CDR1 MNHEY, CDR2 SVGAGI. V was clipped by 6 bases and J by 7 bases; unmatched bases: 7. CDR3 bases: TGTGCCAGCAGGCGGACAGGGAGGGGTGGCTACACCTTC. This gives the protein CASRRTGRGGYTF.

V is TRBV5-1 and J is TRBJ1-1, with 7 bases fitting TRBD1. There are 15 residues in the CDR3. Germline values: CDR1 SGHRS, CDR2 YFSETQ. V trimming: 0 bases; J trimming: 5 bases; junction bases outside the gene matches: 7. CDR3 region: CASSLDKGAGTEAFF. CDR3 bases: TGCGCCAGCAGCTTGGACAAGGGGGCTGGAACTGAAGCTTTCTTT.

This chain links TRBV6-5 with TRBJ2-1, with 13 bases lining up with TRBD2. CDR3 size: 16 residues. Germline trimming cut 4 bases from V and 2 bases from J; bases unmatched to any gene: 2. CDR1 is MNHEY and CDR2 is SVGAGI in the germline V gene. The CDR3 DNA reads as TGTGCCAGCAGTTCCACTAGCGGGGGGGCCTACAATGAGCAGTTCTTC. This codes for CASSSTSGGAYNEQFF.

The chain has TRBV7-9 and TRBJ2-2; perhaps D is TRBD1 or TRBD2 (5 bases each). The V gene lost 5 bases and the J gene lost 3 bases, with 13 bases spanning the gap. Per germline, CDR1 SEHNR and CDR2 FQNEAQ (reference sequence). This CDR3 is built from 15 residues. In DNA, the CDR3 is TGTGCCAGCAGCCTAGGGGAGATCGACACCGGGGAGCTGTTTTTT. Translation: CASSLGEIDTGELFF.

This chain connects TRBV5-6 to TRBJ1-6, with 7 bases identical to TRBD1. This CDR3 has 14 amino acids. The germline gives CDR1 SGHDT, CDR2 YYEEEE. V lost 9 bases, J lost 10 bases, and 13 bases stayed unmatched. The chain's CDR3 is CATSVQGERSPLHF. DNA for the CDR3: TGTGCCACCTCAGTTCAGGGGGAAAGATCACCCCTCCACTTT.

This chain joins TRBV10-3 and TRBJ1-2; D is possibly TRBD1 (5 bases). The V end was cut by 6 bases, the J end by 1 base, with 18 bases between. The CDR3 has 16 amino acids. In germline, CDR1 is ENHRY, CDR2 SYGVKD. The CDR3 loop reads CAISRTTGRDNYGYTF. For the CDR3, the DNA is TGTGCCATCAGCCGGACCACGGGCAGGGATAACTATGGCTACACCTTC.

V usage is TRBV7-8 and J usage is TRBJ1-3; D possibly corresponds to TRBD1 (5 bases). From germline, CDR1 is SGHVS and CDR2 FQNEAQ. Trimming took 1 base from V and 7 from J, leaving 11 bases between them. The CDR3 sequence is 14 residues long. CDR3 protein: CASSLVPGWNTIYF. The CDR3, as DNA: TGTGCCAGCAGCTTAGTTCCAGGGTGGAACACCATATATTTT.

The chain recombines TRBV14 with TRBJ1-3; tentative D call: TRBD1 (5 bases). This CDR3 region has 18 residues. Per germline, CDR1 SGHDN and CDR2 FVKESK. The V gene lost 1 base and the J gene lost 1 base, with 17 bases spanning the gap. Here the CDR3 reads CASSQGQGNSSSGNTIYF. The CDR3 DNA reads TGTGCCAGCAGCCAAGGCCAGGGTAACTCCTCGTCTGGAAACACCATATATTTT. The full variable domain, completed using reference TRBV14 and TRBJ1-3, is EAGVTQFPSHSVIEKGQTVTLRCDPISGHDNLYWYRRVMGKEIKFLLHFVKESKQDESGMPNNRFLAERTGGTYSTLKVQPAELEDSGVYFCASSQGQGNSSSGNTIYFGEGSWLTVV.

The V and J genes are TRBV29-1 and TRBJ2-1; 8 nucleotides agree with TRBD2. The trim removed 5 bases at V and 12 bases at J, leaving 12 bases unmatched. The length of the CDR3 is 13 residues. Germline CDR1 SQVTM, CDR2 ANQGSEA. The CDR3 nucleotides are TGCAGCGTTCCGGGACTAGTTACGCTTGGGCAGTTCTTC. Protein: CSVPGLVTLGQFF.

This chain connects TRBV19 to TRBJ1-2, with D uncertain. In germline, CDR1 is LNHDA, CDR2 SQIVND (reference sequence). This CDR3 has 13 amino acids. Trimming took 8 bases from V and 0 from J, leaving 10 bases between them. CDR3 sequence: CASRWRANYGYTF. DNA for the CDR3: TGTGCCAGTCGGTGGAGAGCTAACTATGGCTACACCTTC.

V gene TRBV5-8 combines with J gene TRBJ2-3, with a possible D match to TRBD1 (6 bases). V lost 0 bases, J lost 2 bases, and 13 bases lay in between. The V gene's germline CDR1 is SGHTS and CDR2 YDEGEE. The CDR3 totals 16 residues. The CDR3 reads CASSLAKQGFTDTQYF. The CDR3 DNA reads TGTGCCAGCAGCTTGGCAAAACAGGGTTTCACAGATACGCAGTATTTT.

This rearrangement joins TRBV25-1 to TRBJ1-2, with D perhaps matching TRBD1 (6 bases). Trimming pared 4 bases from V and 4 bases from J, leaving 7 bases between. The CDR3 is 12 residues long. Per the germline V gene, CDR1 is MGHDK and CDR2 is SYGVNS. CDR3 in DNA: TGTGCCAGCAGTGCAGGGGCCTATGGCTACACCTTC. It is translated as CASSAGAYGYTF.

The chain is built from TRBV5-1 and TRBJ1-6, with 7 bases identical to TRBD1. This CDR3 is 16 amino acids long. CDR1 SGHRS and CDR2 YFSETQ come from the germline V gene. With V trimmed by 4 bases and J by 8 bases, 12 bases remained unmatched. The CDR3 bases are TGCGCCAGCAGCGTTGGTCCACAGGGGTGGGATTCACCCCTCCACTTT. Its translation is CASSVGPQGWDSPLHF.

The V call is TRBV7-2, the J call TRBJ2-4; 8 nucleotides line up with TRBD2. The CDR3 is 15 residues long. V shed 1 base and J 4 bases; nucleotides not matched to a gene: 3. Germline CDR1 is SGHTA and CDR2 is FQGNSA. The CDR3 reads CASSLDLAGKNIQYF. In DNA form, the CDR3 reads TGTGCCAGCAGCTTAGACTTAGCGGGGAAAAACATTCAGTACTTC.

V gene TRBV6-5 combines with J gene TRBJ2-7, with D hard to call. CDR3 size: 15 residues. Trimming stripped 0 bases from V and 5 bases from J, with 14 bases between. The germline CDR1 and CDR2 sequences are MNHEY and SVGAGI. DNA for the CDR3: TGTGCCAGCAGTTACTCGAGTTCCCTTCCCCACGAGCAGTACTTC. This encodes CASSYSSSLPHEQYF.

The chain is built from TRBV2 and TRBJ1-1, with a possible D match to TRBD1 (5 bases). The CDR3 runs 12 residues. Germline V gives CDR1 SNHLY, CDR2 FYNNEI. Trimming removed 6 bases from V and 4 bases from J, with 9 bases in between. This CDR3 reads CASRGQSTEAFF. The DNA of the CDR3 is TGTGCCAGCAGGGGGCAGAGCACTGAAGCTTTCTTT.

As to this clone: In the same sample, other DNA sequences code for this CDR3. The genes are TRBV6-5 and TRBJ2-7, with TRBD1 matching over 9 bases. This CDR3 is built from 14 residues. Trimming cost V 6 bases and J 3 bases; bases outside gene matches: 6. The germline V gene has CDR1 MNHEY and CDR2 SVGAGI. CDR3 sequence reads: CASRPGQGHYEQYF. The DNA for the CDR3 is TGTGCCAGCAGGCCGGGACAGGGTCACTACGAGCAGTACTTC.

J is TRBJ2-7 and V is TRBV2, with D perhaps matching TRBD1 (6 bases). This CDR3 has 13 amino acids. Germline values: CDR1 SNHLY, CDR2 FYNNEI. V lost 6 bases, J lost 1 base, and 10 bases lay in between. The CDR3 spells CASSYTGSYEQYF. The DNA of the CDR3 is TGTGCCAGCAGCTATACAGGGTCCTACGAGCAGTACTTC.

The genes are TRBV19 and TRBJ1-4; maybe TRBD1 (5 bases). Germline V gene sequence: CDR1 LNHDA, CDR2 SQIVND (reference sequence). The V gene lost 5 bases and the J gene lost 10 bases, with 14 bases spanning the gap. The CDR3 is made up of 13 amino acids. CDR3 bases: TGTGCCAGTAGTCCAAGGGACTCCAGAAAACTGTTTTTT. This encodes CASSPRDSRKLFF.

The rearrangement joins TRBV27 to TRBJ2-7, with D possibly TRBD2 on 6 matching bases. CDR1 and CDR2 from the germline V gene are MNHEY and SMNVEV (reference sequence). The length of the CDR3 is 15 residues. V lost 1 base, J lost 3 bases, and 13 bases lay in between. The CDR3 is CASSLYGGGGYEQYF. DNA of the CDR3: TGTGCCAGCAGTTTATACGGGGGAGGAGGCTACGAGCAGTACTTC.

CDR3 nucleotide sequence: TGTGCCAGCAGCGTAGGGCAGCCCGGGGAGATTCAGTACTTC. It encodes CASSVGQPGEIQYF. The V call is TRBV9, the J call TRBJ2-4; tentatively, D is TRBD2 (5 bases). Germline loops: CDR1 SGDLS, CDR2 YYNGEE. The CDR3 is 14 residues long. V lost 0 bases to trimming and J lost 10 bases, with 14 bases between them.

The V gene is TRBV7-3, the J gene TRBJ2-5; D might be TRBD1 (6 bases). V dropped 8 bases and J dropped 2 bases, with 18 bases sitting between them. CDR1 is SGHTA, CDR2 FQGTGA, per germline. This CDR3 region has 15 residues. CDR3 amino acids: CASYFVQGGQETQYF. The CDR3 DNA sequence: TGTGCCAGCTATTTTGTACAGGGCGGACAAGAGACCCAGTACTTC.

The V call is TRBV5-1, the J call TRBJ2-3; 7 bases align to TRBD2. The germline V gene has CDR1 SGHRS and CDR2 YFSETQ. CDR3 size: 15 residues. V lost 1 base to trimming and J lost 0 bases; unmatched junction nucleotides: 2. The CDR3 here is CASSLWGLSTDTQYF. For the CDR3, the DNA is TGCGCCAGCAGCTTGTGGGGACTAAGCACAGATACGCAGTATTTT. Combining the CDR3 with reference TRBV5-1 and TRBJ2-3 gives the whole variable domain KAGVTQTPRYLIKTRGQQVTLSCSPISGHRSVSWYQQTPGQGLQFLFEYFSETQRNKGNFPGRFSGRQFSNSRSEMNVSTLELGDSALYLCASSLWGLSTDTQYFGPGTRLTVL.

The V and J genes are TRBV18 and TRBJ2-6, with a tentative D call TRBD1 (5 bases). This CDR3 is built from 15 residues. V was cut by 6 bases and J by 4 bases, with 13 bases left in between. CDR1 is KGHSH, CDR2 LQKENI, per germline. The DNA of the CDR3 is TGTGCCAGCTCTCTTAGGGGCTCGGGGGCCAACGTCCTGACTTTC. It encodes CASSLRGSGANVLTF.